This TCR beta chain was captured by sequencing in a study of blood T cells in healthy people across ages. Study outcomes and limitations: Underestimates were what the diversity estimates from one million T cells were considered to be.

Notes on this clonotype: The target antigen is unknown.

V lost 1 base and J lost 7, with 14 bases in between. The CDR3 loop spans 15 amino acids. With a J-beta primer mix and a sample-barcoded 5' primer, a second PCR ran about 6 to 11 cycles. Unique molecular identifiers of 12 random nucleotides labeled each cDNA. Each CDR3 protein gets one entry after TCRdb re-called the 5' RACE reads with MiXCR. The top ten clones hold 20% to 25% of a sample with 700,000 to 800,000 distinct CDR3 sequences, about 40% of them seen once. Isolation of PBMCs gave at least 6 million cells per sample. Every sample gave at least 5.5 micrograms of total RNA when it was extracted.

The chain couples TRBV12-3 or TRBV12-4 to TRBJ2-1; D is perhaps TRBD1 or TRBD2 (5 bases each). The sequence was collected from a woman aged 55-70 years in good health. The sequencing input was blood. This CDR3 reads CASSLVGERVNEQFF. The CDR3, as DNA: TGTGCCAGCAGTTTAGTAGGGGAGAGGGTGAATGAGCAGTTCTTC.